This paragraph covers one T cell receptor (beta chain) sequence. Germline CDR1 SNHLY, CDR2 FYNNEI. After removal of 5 bases from V and 9 bases from J, the junction contained 7 bases not matched to a gene. The CDR3 is made up of 14 amino acids. Sequencing used immunoSEQ multiplex PCR; TCRdb keeps in-frame clones, though not all of them. The profile covers about 17,000 clones, with 78% appearing a single time and approximately 22% taken by the ten largest. This entry is derived from a study of blood T cell repertoires in COVID-19. The chain joins TRBV2 to TRBJ2-7, with TRBD2 matching 13 bases. The sequenced material came from peripheral blood. The origin of this receptor is a man aged 60 to 69 with active or convalescent COVID-19. The CDR3 DNA reads TGTGCCAGCAGTCGGACTAGCGGGGGATTTCCGCAGTACTTC. It codes for CASSRTSGGFPQYF.